This TCR beta chain appears in the sequencing data of a study of T cells in Graves' hyperthyroidism and ophthalmopathy. Whole-study findings and limits: Blood also carried most thyroid clonotypes expanded above 0.001. Ophthalmopathy was told apart from stable hyperthyroidism by a 13 V-J model.

Diagnosis relied on clinical symptoms, serum thyroxine and TRAb, thyroid ultrasound and orbital computed tomography. PBMCs were derived from about 10 ml fresh peripheral blood. RNA transcripts yielded amplified TCR beta CDR3 regions. First-round RT-PCR of the TCR CDR3 relied on the HTBI primer set. TCRdb fed the multiplex PCR reads into MiXCR, producing one record per CDR3 protein. The sample holds 400,000 or so distinct CDR3 sequences, roughly 15% seen once. Germline V gene sequence: CDR1 LGHDT, CDR2 YNNKEL (reference sequence). Trimming cost V 6 bases and J 0 bases, with 7 bases left between them. The CDR3 runs 13 residues. This clonotype was seen repeatedly, ten times or more. The antigen remains undetermined.

This receptor was obtained from a woman aged 55-75 years with Graves' ophthalmopathy. The sequenced sample was blood. The chain employs TRBV3-1 and TRBJ2-3, with a tentative D call TRBD2 (5 bases). The CDR3: CASRLASTDTQYF. For the CDR3, the DNA is TGTGCCAGCAGGCTAGCTAGCACAGATACGCAGTATTTT.